A single sample gave rise to the 3 T cell receptor beta chains below, sequenced in a study of metastatic and nonmetastatic thyroid tumors. TCRdb ran MiXCR on the PCR reads. The profile shows about 6,600 clones, roughly 35% of them singletons. Among the patients, none had received any treatment before thyroid surgery. Material: adjacent normal tissue. These receptors all stem from a female donor with papillary thyroid cancer or a benign thyroid nodule (not recorded which). Some clones in this sample may be carry-over from other donors' samples.

The rearrangement links TRBV7-2 to TRBJ1-5; D gene unclear. The CDR3 is made up of 12 amino acids. V shed 7 bases and J shed 7 bases, with 11 bases lying between them. The germline V gene has CDR1 SGHTA and CDR2 FQGNSA. CDR3 sequence: CASIRGSQPQHF. CDR3 nucleotide sequence: TGTGCCAGCATCCGGGGAAGCCAGCCCCAGCATTTT.

About this clone: The same CDR3 is also encoded by other DNA sequences in this sample. The V call is TRBV27, the J call TRBJ2-7; possibly TRBD1 for D (6 bases). V dropped 8 bases and J dropped 1 base, with 18 bases sitting between them. Germline CDR1 MNHEY, CDR2 SMNVEV (reference sequence). The CDR3 extends over 15 amino acids. The CDR3 loop is CASAPGQWSSYEQYF. In nucleotides, the CDR3 is TGTGCCAGCGCCCCTGGACAGTGGTCATCCTACGAGCAGTACTTC.

Concerning this clone: The junction and the germline gene differ at one end; a read error may be behind it. The chain couples TRBV11-3 to TRBJ2-7, with 7 bases lining up with TRBD1. Germline CDR1 is SGHNT and CDR2 is YENEEA. This CDR3 spans 14 amino acids. CDR3 sequence reads: CASSYTGESYEQYF. In nucleotides, the CDR3 is TGTGCAAGCAGCTACACAGGGGAATCCTACGAGCAGTACTTC.